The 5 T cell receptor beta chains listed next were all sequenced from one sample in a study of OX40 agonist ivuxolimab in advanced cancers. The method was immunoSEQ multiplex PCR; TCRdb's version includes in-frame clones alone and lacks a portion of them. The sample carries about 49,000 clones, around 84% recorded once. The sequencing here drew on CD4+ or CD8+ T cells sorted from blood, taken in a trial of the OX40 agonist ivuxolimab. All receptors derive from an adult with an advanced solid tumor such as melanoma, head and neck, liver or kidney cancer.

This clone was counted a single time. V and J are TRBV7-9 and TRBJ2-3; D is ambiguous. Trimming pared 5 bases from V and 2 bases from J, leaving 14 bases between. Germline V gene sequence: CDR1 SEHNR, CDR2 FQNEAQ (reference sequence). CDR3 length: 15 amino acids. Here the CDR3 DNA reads TGTGCCAGCAGCCAGGATGGGCCCCACACAGATACGCAGTATTTT. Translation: CASSQDGPHTDTQYF.

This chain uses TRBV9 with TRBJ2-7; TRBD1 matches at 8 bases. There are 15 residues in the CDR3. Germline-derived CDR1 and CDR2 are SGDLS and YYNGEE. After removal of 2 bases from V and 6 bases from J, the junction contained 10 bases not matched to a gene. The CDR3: CASSVRDRPAPEQYF. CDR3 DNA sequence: TGTGCCAGCAGCGTCCGGGACAGGCCGGCTCCCGAGCAGTACTTC.

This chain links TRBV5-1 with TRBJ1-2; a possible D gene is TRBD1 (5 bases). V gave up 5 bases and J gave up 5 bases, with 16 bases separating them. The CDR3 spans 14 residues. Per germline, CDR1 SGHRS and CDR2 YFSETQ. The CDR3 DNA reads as TGCGCCAGCAGTATAGGGACCGCCGGATATGGCTACACCTTC. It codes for CASSIGTAGYGYTF.

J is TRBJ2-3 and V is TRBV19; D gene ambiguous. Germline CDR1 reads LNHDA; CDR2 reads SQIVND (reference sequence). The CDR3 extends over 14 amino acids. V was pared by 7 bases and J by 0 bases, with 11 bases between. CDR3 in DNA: TGTGCCAGTAAGGAGTATTTTAGCACAGATACGCAGTATTTT. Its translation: CASKEYFSTDTQYF.

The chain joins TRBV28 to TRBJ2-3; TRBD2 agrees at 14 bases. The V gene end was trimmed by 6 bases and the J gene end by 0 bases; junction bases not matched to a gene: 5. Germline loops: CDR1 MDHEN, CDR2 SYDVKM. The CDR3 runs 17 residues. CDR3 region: CASRLRTSGRSTDTQYF. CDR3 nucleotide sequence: TGTGCCAGCAGGCTTCGGACTAGCGGGAGGAGCACAGATACGCAGTATTTT.